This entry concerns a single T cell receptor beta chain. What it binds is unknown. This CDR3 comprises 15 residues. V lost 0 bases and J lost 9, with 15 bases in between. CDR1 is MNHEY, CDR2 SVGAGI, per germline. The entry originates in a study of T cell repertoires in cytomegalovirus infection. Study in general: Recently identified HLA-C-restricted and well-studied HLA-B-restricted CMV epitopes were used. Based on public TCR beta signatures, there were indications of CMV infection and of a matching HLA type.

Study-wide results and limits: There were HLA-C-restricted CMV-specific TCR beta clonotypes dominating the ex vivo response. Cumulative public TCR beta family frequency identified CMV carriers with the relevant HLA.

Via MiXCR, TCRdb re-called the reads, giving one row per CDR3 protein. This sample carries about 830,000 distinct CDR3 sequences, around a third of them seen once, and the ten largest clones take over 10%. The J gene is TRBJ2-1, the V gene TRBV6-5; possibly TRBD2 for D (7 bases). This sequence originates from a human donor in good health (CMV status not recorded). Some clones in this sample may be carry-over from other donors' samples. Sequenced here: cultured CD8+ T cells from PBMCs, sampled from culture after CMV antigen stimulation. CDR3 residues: CASSYSATGGVEQFF. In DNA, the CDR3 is TGTGCCAGCAGTTACTCGGCCACGGGGGGCGTTGAGCAGTTCTTC.